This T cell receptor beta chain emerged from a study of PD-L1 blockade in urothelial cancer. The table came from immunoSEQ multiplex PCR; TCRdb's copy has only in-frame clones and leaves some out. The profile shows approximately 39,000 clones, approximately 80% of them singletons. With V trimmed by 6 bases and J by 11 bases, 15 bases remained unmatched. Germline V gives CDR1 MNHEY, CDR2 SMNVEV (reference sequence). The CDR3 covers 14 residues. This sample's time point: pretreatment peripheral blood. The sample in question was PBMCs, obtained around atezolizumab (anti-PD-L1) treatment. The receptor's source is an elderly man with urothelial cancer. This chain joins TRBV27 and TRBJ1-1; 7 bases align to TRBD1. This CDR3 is CASSLDRSSLGAFF. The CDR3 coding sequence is TGTGCCAGCAGCTTGGACAGGAGTTCCTTGGGGGCTTTCTTT.